This T cell receptor (beta chain) was recorded in a study of beta chain features in type 1 diabetes. Study-level findings and limits: Moderate yet significant TCRB CDR3 shortening was seen in Type 1 diabetes patients in all four CD4+ subsets.

Every participating donor gave one draw, a heparinised blood sample averaging approximately 110 mL. The CDR3 totals 15 residues. V lost 4 bases and J lost 0; bases outside the gene matches: 0. Germline V lookup: CDR1 KGHSH, CDR2 LQKENI. The sequenced template was cDNA made from the entire isolated RNA. Assay: immunoSEQ multiplex PCR; the TCRdb copy retains only in-frame clones and omits some. The sample shows under 950,000 clones, 15% to 20% of them seen only once. As to this clone: Its antigen remains unknown.

The chain links TRBV18 to TRBJ2-6; the match to TRBD2 covers 7 bases. This TCR came from a woman younger than 35 in good health. Sequenced input: naive CD4+ T cells from blood. CDR3 in amino acids: CASSRGGSGANVLTF. In DNA, the CDR3 is TGTGCCAGCTCACGCGGGGGCTCTGGGGCCAACGTCCTGACTTTC.